The next 7 T cell receptor beta chains were all read from a single sample in a study of blood T cell repertoires in COVID-19. Measured with immunoSEQ multiplex PCR; TCRdb has only the in-frame clones, and not every one. There are 110,000 to 150,000 clones in the sample; almost 85% occur only once, and about 2.9% lies in the top ten. Sequencing was done on a sample of peripheral blood. The receptors derive from a man in his forties or fifties with acute or convalescent COVID-19.

The CDR3 region is CASSERVGTDYNQPQHF. CDR3 coding DNA: TGTGCCAGCAGTGAACGGGTGGGGACAGACTACAATCAGCCCCAGCATTTT. The chain joins TRBV6-1 to TRBJ1-5, with 7 bases identical to TRBD1. The CDR3 loop spans 17 amino acids. The germline V gene encodes CDR1 MNHNS and CDR2 SASEGT. Trimming cost V 2 bases and J 3 bases; bases outside gene matches: 10.

V gene TRBV2 combines with J gene TRBJ2-1, with a possible D match to TRBD2 (5 bases). Trimming left V 7 bases short and J 1 base short, with 14 bases between. This CDR3 has 15 residues. The germline V gene encodes CDR1 SNHLY and CDR2 FYNNEI. The CDR3 is CASTPDWASYNEQFF. The DNA for the CDR3 is TGTGCCAGCACTCCGGACTGGGCTTCCTACAATGAGCAGTTCTTC.

The rearrangement links TRBV5-1 to TRBJ2-7; 8 bases map to TRBD2. Germline-derived CDR1 and CDR2 are SGHRS and YFSETQ. The J segment lost 2 bases and the V segment lost 2 bases, leaving 6 bases of the junction unmatched. This CDR3 region has 15 residues. The CDR3, as DNA: TGCGCCAGCAGCTTACTAGCGGCTGTTGCCTACGAGCAGTACTTC. Translated, it gives CASSLLAAVAYEQYF.

This clone was seen once. CDR3 nucleotides: TGCAGCGCCTTGGGAAGGGGAACTAACTATGGCTACACCTTC. Its translation: CSALGRGTNYGYTF. This chain joins TRBV29-1 and TRBJ1-2; maybe TRBD1 (5 bases). This CDR3 contains 14 residues. Germline loops: CDR1 SQVTM, CDR2 ANQGSEA. Between the trimmed V and J ends, which lost 7 bases and 0 bases, there was a span of 15 bases. Drawing the rest from reference TRBV29-1 and TRBJ1-2, the complete variable domain is SAVISQKPSRDICQRGTSLTIQCQVDSQVTMMFWYRQQPGQSLTLIATANQGSEATYESGFVIDKFPISRPNLTFSTLTVSNMSPEDSSIYLCSALGRGTNYGYTFGSGTRLTVV.

The chain uses TRBV4-1 and TRBJ1-3; the match to TRBD1 covers 7 bases. The length of the CDR3 is 16 residues. Germline trimming cut 1 base from V and 0 bases from J; bases unmatched to any gene: 3. Germline V CDR1 and CDR2: MGHRA, YSYEKL. The CDR3 spells CASSQGQGNSGNTIYF. DNA of the CDR3: TGCGCCAGCAGCCAAGGACAGGGAAACTCTGGAAACACCATATATTTT.

A single count supports this clone. V usage is TRBV20-1 and J usage is TRBJ2-1, with a possible D match to TRBD2 (5 bases). The CDR3 has 13 amino acids. The V and J ends lost 3 bases and 5 bases respectively, with 11 bases between them. CDR1 DFQATT and CDR2 SNEGSKA come from the germline V gene (reference sequence). CDR3 sequence: CSASIGNNNEQFF. The CDR3 nucleotides read TGCAGTGCTAGTATCGGGAATAACAATGAGCAGTTCTTC.

As DNA, the CDR3 is TGTGCCAGCTCAGGTCAGGGCTACGAGCAGTACTTC. Its protein product is CASSGQGYEQYF. The rearrangement uses TRBV18 and TRBJ2-7; D perhaps matches TRBD1 (5 bases). The CDR3 covers 12 residues. V was trimmed by 5 bases and J by 3 bases, leaving 8 bases between them. Germline lookup yields CDR1 KGHSH and CDR2 LQKENI.